This T cell receptor beta chain was documented in a study of response to subunit inactivated influenza vaccine. V lost 1 base and J lost 4, with 13 bases in between. This CDR3 is 15 amino acids long. The germline gives CDR1 SGHTA, CDR2 FQGNSA. TCRdb passed the RT-PCR reads through MiXCR, listing each CDR3 protein once. The table has around 540,000 distinct CDR3 sequences, over 9.5% seen once. This clonotype was seen a few times. Here the sequenced sample was PBMCs from blood, taken on the day of vaccination. The V gene is TRBV7-2, the J gene TRBJ1-2; D is ambiguous. The clonotype originates from a man aged 50 to 60 who received an inactivated influenza vaccine. The CDR3 reads CASSLEGGIRYGYTF. DNA of the CDR3: TGTGCCAGCAGCTTAGAAGGAGGGATCCGCTATGGCTACACCTTC. Full variable domain (missing parts from reference TRBV7-2 and TRBJ1-2): GAGVSQSPSNKVTEKGKDVELRCDPISGHTALYWYRQSLGQGLEFLIYFQGNSAPDKSGLPSDRFSAERTGGSVSTLTIQRTQQEDSAVYLCASSLEGGIRYGYTFGSGTRLTVV.